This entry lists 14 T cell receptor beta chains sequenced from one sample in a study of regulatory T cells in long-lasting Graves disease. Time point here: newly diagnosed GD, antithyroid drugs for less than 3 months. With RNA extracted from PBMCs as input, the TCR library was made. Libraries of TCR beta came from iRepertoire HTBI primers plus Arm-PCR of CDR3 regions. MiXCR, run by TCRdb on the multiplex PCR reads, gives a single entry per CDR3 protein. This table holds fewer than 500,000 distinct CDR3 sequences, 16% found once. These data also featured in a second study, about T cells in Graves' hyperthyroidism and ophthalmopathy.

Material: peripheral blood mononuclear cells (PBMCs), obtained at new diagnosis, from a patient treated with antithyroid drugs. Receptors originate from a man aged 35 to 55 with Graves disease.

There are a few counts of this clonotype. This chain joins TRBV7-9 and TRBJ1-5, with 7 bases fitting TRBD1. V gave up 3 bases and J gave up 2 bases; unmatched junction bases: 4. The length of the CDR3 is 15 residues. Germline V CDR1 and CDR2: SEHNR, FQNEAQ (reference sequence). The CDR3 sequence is CASSFLGQGNQPQHF. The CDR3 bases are TGTGCCAGCAGCTTCCTCGGACAGGGCAATCAGCCCCAGCATTTT.

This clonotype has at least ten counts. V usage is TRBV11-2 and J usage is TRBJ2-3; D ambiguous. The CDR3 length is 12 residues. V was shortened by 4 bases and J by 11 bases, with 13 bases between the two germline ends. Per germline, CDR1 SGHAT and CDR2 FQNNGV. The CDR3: CASSSGPLEQYF. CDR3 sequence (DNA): TGTGCCAGCAGCTCCGGACCGCTGGAGCAGTATTTT.

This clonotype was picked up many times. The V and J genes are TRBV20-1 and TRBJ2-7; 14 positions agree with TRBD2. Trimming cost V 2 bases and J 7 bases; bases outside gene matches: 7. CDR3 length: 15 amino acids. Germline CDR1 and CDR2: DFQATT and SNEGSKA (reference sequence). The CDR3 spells CSARRPGTSGSEQYF. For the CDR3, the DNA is TGCAGTGCTAGACGCCCCGGGACTAGCGGGAGTGAGCAGTACTTC.

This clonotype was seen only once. CDR3 residues: CASSLVEAVSTDTQYF. DNA for the CDR3: TGTGCCAGCAGCTTAGTGGAAGCGGTAAGCACAGATACGCAGTATTTT. V is TRBV11-3 and J is TRBJ2-3, with D possibly being TRBD2 (5 bases). This CDR3 contains 16 residues. The germline V gene encodes CDR1 SGHNT and CDR2 YENEEA. Trimming removed 1 base from V and 0 bases from J, with 11 bases in between. The variable domain in full, completed from reference TRBV11-3 and TRBJ2-3, reads EAGVVQSPRYKIIEKKQPVAFWCNPISGHNTLYWYLQNLGQGPELLIRYENEEAVDDSQLPKDRFSAERLKGVDSTLKIQPAELGDSAVYLCASSLVEAVSTDTQYFGPGTRLTVL.

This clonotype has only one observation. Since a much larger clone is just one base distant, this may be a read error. This chain's CDR3 is CAWSDSADEQFF. The DNA of the CDR3 is TGTGCCTGGAGTGACTCTGCGGATGAGCAGTTCTTC. This chain connects TRBV30 to TRBJ2-1, with D hard to call. Trimming left V 1 base short and J 8 bases short, with 9 bases between. Germline values: CDR1 GTSNPN, CDR2 SVGIG (reference sequence). There are 12 residues in the CDR3.

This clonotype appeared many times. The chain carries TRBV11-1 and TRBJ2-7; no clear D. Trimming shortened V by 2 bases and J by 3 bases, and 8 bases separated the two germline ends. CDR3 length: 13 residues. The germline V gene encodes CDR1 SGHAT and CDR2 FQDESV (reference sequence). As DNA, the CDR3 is TGTGCCAGCAGCTTATCTGGGAACTACGAGCAGTACTTC. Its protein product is CASSLSGNYEQYF.

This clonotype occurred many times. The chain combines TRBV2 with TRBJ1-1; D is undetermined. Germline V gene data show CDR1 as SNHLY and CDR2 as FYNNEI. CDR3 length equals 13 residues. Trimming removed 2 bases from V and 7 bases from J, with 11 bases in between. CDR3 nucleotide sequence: TGTGCCAGCAGTGAAATGTTGGGTAGTGAAGCTTTCTTT. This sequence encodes CASSEMLGSEAFF. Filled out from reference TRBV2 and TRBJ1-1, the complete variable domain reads EPEVTQTPSHQVTQMGQEVILRCVPISNHLYFYWYRQILGQKVEFLVSFYNNEISEKSEIFDDQFSVERPDGSNFTLKIRSTKLEDSAMYFCASSEMLGSEAFFGQGTRLTVV.

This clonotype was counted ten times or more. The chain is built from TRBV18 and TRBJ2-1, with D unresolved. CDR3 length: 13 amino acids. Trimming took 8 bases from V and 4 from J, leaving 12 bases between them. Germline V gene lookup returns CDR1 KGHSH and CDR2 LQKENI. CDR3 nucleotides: TGTGCCAGCAGCTTATCGGTGTACAATGAGCAGTTCTTC. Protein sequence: CASSLSVYNEQFF.

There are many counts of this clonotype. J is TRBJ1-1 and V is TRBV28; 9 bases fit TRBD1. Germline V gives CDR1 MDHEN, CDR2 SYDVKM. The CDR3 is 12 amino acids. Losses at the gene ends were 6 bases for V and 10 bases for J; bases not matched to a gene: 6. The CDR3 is CASSRDRGGAFF. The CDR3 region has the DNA TGTGCCAGCAGCCGCGACAGGGGGGGAGCTTTCTTT.

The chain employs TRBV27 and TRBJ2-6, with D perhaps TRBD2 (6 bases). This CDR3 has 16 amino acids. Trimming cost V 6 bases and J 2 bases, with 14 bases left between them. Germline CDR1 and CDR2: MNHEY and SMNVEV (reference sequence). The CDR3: CASRTAGSPGANVLTF. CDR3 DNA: TGTGCCAGCAGAACCGCGGGGAGCCCTGGGGCCAACGTCCTGACTTTC.

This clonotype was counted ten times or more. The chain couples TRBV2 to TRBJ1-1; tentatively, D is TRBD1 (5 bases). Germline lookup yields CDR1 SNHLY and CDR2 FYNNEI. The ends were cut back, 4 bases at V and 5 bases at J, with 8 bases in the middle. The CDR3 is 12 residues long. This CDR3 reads CASSVRGTEAFF. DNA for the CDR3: TGTGCCAGCAGTGTAAGGGGAACTGAAGCTTTCTTT.

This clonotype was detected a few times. The CDR3 protein is CASSPPGLAGAGANVLTF. CDR3 nucleotides: TGTGCCAGTAGTCCTCCGGGACTAGCGGGAGCTGGGGCCAACGTCCTGACTTTC. V and J are TRBV19 and TRBJ2-6; TRBD2 matches 14 bases. The V segment lost 5 bases and the J segment 2 bases; nucleotides outside the gene matches: 5. In germline, CDR1 is LNHDA, CDR2 SQIVND (reference sequence). The CDR3 is 18 residues long.

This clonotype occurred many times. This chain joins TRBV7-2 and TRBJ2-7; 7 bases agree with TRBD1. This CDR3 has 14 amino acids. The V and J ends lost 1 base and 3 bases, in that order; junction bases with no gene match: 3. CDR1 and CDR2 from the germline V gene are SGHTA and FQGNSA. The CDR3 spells CASSLGDSYYEQYF. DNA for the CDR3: TGTGCCAGCAGCTTAGGGGACAGCTACTACGAGCAGTACTTC.

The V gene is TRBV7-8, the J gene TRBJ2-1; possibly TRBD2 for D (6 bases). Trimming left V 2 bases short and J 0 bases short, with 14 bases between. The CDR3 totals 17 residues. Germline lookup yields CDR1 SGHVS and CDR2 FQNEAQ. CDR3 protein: CASSLREPHNSYNEQFF. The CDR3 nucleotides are TGTGCCAGCAGCTTACGGGAGCCGCACAACTCCTACAATGAGCAGTTCTTC.